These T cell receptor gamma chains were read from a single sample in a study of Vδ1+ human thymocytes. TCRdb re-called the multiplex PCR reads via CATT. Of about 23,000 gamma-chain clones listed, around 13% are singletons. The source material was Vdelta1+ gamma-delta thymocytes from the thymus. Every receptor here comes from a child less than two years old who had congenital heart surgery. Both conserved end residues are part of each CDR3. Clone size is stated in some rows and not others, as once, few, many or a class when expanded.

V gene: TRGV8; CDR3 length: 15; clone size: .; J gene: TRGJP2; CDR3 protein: CATWDIRLSDWIKTF; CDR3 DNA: TGTGCCACCTGGGATATCCGGCTCAGTGATTGGATCAAGACGTTT
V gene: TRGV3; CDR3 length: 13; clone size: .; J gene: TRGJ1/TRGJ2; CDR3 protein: CATWDRLIYKKLF; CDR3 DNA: TGTGCCACCTGGGACAGGCTAATCTATAAGAAACTCTTT
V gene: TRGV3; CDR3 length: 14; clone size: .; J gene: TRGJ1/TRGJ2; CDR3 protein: CATWDRNPYYKKLF; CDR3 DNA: TGTGCCACCTGGGACAGGAACCCCTATTATAAGAAACTCTTT
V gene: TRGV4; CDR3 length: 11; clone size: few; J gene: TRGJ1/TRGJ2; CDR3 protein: CATWNGEGKLF; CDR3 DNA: TGTGCCACCTGGAATGGGGAGGGGAAACTCTTT
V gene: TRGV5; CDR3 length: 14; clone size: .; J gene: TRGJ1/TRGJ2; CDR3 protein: CATWDSEGGYKKLF; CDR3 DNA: TGTGCCACCTGGGACAGTGAAGGCGGATATAAGAAACTCTTT
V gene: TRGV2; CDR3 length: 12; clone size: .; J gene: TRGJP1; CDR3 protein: CATWDVGWFKIF; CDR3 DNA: TGTGCCACCTGGGACGTAGGTTGGTTCAAGATATTT
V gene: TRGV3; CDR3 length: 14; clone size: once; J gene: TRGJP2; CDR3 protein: CATRELRSDWIKTF; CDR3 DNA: TGTGCCACCCGGGAGTTACGTAGTGATTGGATCAAGACGTTT
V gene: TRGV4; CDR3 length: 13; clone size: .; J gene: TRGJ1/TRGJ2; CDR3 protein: CATWHPQEYKKLF; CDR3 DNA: TGTGCCACCTGGCACCCCCAGGAATATAAGAAACTCTTT
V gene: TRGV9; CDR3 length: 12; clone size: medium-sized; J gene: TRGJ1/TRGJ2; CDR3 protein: CALWKNYYKKLF; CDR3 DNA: TGTGCCTTGTGGAAGAATTATTATAAGAAACTCTTT
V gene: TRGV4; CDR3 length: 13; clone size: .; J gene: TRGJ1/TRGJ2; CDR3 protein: CATWKGFYYKKLF; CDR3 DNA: TGTGCCACCTGGAAGGGGTTTTATTATAAGAAACTCTTT
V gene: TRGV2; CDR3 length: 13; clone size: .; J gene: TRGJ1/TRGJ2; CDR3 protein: CATWDRQSEKKLF; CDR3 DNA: TGTGCCACCTGGGACCGGCAGAGCGAAAAGAAACTCTTT
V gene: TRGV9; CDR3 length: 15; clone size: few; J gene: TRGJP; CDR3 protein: CALWRQELGKKIKVF; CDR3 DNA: TGTGCCTTGTGGAGACAAGAGTTGGGCAAAAAAATCAAGGTATTT
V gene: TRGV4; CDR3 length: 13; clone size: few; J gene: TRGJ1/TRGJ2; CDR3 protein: CATWTQNYYKKLF; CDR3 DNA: TGTGCCACCTGGACCCAGAATTATTATAAGAAACTCTTT
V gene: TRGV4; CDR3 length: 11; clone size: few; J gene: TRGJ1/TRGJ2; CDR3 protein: CATWDAQGKLF; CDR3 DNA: TGTGCCACCTGGGATGCCCAAGGGAAACTCTTT
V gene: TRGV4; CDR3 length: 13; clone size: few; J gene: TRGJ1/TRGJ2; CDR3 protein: CATWDLVYYKKLF; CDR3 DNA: TGTGCCACCTGGGATTTGGTTTATTATAAGAAACTCTTT
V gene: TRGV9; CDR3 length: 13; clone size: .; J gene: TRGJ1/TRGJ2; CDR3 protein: CALWEPPHLKKLF; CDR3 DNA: TGTGCCTTGTGGGAGCCCCCCCACCTCAAGAAACTCTTT
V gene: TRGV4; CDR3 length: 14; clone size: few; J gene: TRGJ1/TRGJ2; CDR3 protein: CATWNLTNYYKKLF; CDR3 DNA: TGTGCCACCTGGAATCTCACGAATTATTATAAGAAACTCTTT
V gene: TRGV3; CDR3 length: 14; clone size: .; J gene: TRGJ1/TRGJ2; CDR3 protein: CATWDRPHYYKKLF; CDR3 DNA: TGTGCCACCTGGGACAGGCCCCATTATTATAAGAAACTCTTT
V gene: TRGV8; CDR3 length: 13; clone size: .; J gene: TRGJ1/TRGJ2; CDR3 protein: CATWDRQGYKKLF; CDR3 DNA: TGTGCCACCTGGGATAGGCAGGGTTATAAGAAACTCTTT
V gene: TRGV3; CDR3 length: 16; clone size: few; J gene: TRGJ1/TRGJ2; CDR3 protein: CATWDRILVIYYKKLF; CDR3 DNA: TGTGCCACCTGGGACAGAATTCTTGTGATTTATTATAAGAAACTCTTT
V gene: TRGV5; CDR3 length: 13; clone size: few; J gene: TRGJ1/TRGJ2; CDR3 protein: CATWDRRHYKKLF; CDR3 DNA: TGTGCCACCTGGGACAGGCGGCATTATAAGAAACTTTTT
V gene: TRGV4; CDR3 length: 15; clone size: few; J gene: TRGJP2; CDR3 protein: CATWNGRSSDWIKTF; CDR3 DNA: TGTGCCACCTGGAATGGGCGGAGTAGTGATTGGATCAAGACGTTT
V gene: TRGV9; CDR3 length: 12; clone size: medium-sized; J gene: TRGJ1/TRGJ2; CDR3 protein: CALWKNYYKKLF; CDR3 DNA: TGTGCCTTGTGGAAAAATTATTATAAGAAACTCTTT
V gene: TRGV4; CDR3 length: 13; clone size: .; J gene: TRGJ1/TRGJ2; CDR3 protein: CATWNKRYYKKLF; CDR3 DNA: TGTGCCACCTGGAACAAACGTTACTATAAGAAACTCTTT
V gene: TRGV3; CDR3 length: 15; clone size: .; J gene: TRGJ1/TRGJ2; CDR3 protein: CATWDKRPFPYKKLF; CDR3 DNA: TGTGCCACCTGGGACAAGCGCCCGTTCCCATATAAGAAACTCTTT
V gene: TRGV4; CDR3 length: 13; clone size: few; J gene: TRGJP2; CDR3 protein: CATWVGVDWIKTF; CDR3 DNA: TGTGCCACCTGGGTAGGGGTCGATTGGATCAAGACGTTT
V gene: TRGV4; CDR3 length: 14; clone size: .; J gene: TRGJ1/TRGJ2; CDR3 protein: CATWKATNYYKKLF; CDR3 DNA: TGTGCCACCTGGAAAGCTACGAATTATTATAAGAAACTCTTT
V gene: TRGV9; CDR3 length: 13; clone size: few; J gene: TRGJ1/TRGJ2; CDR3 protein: CALWDHLYYKKLF; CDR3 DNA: TGTGCCTTGTGGGATCATCTGTATTATAAGAAACTCTTT
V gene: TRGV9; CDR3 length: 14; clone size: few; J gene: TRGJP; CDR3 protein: CALWEVQSQKIKVF; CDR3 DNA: TGTGCCTTGTGGGAGGTGCAAAGTCAAAAAATCAAGGTATTT
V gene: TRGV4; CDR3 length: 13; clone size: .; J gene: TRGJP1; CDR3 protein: CATWDGAGWFKIF; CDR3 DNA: TGTGCCACCTGGGATGGAGCCGGTTGGTTCAAGATATTT
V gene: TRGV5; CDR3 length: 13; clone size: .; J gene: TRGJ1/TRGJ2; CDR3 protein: CATWERFDYKKLF; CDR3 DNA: TGTGCCACCTGGGAACGCTTCGATTATAAGAAACTCTTT
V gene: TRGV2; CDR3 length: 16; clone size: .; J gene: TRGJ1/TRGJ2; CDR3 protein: CATWDGRLGFYYKKLF; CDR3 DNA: TGTGCCACCTGGGACGGGCGGTTAGGATTTTATTATAAGAAACTCTTT
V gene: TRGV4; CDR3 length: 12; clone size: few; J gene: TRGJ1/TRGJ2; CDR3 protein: CATWNVDYKKLF; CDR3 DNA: TGTGCCACCTGGAATGTTGATTATAAGAAACTCTTT
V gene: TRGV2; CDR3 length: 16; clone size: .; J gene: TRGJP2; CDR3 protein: CATWDGNPSSDWIKTF; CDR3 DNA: TGTGCCACCTGGGACGGCAACCCAAGTAGTGATTGGATCAAGACGTTT
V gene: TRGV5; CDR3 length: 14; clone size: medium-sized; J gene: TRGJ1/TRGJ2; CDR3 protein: CATWDRSNYYKKLF; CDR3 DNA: TGTGCCACCTGGGACAGGTCGAATTATTATAAGAAACTCTTT
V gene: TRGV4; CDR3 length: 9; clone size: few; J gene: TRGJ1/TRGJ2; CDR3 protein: CATWAKKLF; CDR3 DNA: TGTGCCACCTGGGCAAAGAAACTCTTT
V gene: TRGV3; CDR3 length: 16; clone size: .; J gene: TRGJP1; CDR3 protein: CATWDRRNPTGWFKIF; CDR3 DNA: TGTGCCACCTGGGACAGGCGGAATCCCACTGGTTGGTTCAAGATATTT
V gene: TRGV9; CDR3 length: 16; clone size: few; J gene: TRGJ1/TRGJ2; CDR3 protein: CALWEVQGFRYYKKLF; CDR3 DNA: TGTGCCTTGTGGGAGGTGCAAGGCTTTCGTTATTATAAGAAACTCTTT
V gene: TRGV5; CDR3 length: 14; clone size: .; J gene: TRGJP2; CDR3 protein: CATWDRPWDWIKTF; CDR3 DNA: TGTGCCACCTGGGACAGGCCCTGGGATTGGATCAAGACGTTT
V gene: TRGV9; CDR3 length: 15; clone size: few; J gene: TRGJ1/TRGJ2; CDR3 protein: CALWEVRPGGYKKLF; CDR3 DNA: TGTGCCTTGTGGGAGGTGCGCCCCGGAGGGTATAAGAAACTCTTT
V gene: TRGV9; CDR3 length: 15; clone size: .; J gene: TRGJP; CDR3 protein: CALWEVKLGKKIKVF; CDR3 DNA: TGTGCCTTGTGGGAGGTGAAGTTAGGCAAAAAAATCAAGGTATTT
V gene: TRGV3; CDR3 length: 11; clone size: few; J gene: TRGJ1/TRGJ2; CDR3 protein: CATWARYKKLF; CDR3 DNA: TGTGCCACCTGGGCAAGGTATAAGAAACTCTTT
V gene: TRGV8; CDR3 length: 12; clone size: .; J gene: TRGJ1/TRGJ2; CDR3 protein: CATWDGATKKLF; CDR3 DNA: TGTGCCACCTGGGATGGAGCGACTAAGAAACTCTTT